Given below is one TCR beta chain in context. Its target is unknown. This entry belongs to a study of cytomegalovirus exposure and HLA in healthy donors. Study results and limitations: Cytomegalovirus-associated status was assigned to fewer than 200 TCR beta chains. Most TCR sequences were seen very rarely across donors, but some public TCRs occurred in many. A subsequent analysis found that TCR clusters from the first cohort also tended to co-occur in the 130 or so validation repertoires, with about 94% of cluster scores above 0.

Assay used: immunoSEQ multiplex PCR; TCRdb lists only in-frame clones, some missing. The data hold 160,000 or so clones, with just under 90% observed a single time. The CDR3 consists of 14 residues. Germline V CDR1 and CDR2: SNHLY, FYNNEI. The junction had 7 bases not matched to a gene; V was cut back by 4 bases and J by 7 bases. The chain combines TRBV2 with TRBJ2-7, with 10 bases aligning to TRBD2. Sequenced material: PBMCs. The receptor comes from a woman in her 30s in good health and CMV-seronegative. The CDR3 region is CASSAAGGPSEQYF. The DNA of the CDR3 is TGTGCCAGCAGTGCAGCGGGGGGGCCGAGTGAGCAGTACTTC.